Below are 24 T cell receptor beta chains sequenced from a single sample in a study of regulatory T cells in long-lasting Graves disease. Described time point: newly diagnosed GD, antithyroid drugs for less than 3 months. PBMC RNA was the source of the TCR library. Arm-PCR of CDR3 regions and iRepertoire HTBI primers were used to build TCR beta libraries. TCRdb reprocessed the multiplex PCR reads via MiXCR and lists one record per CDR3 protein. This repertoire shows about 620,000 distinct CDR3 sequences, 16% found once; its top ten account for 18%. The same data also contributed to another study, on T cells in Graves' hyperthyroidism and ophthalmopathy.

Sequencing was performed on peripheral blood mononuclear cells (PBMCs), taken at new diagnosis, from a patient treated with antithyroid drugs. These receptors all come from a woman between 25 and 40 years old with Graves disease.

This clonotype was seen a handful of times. In DNA form, the CDR3 reads TGTGCCAGCAGCCCCACCGGGACGGAGCTAGAGACCCAGTACTTC. This sequence encodes CASSPTGTELETQYF. V usage is TRBV28 and J usage is TRBJ2-5, with D perhaps being TRBD1 or TRBD2 (5 bases each). Trimming left V 6 bases short and J 4 bases short, with 18 bases between. The CDR3 is 15 residues long. Germline loops: CDR1 MDHEN, CDR2 SYDVKM.

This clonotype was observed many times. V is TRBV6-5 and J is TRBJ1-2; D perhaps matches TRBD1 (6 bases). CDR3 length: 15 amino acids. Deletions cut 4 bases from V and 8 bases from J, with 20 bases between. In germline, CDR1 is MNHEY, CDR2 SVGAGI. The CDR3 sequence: CASSFNPRDNGGYTF. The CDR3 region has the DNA TGTGCCAGCAGTTTTAACCCCCGGGACAACGGCGGCTACACCTTC.

CDR3 amino acids: CSAKDSGKSTDTQYF. CDR3 nucleotide sequence: TGCAGTGCAAAGGATAGCGGGAAAAGCACAGATACGCAGTATTTT. The V call is TRBV20-1, the J call TRBJ2-3, with 8 bases matching TRBD2. V shed 6 bases and J 0 bases; nucleotides not matched to a gene: 8. This CDR3 has 15 residues. CDR1 and CDR2 from the germline V gene are DFQATT and SNEGSKA (reference sequence).

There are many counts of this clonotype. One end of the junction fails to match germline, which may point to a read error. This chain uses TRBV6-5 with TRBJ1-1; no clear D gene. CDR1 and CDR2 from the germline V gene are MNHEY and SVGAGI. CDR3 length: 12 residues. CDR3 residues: CASSYGLERPSF. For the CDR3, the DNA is TGTGCCAGCAGTTACGGTTTGGAGCGCCCCTCCTTT.

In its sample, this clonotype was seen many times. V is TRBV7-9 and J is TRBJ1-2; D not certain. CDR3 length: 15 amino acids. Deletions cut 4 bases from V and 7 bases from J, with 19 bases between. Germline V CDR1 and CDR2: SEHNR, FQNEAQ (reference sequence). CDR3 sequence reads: CASSSYPAGLGGYTF. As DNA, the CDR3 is TGTGCCAGCAGCTCCTACCCCGCGGGCCTGGGTGGCTACACCTTC. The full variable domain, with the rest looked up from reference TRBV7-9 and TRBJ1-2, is DTGVSQNPRHKITKRGQNVTFRCDPISEHNRLYWYRQTLGQGPEFLTYFQNEAQLEKSRLLSDRFSAERPKGSFSTLEIQRTEQGDSAMYLCASSSYPAGLGGYTFGSGTRLTVV.

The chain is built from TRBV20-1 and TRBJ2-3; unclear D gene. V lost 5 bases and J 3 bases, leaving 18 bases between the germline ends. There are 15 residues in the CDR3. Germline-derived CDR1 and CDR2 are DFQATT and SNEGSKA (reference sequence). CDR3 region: CSAPQAQVRTDTQYF. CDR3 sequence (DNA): TGCAGTGCTCCTCAAGCCCAGGTCCGGACAGATACGCAGTATTTT.

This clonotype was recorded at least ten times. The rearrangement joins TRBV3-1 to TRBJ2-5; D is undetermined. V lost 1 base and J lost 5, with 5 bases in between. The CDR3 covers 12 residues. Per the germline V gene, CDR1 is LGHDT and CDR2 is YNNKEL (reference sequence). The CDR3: CASSQVGETQYF. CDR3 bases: TGTGCCAGCAGCCAAGTTGGGGAGACCCAGTACTTC.

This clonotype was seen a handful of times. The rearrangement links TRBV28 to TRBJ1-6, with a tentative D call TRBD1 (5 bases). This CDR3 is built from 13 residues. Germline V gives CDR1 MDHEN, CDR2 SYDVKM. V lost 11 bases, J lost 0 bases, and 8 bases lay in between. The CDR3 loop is CAAGRSYNSPLHF. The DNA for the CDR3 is TGTGCCGCGGGACGCTCCTATAATTCACCCCTCCACTTT.

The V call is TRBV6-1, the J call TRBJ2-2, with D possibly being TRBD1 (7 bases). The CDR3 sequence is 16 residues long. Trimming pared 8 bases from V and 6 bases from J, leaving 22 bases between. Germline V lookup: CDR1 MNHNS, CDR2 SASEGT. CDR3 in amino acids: CASGGRLQGFPGELFF. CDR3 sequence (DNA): TGTGCCAGCGGAGGGAGGTTACAGGGGTTCCCCGGGGAGCTGTTTTTT.

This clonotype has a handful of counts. CDR3 sequence: CASRGEGHQPQHF. The CDR3 bases are TGTGCCAGCAGGGGGGAAGGACATCAGCCCCAGCATTTT. The chain has TRBV6-1 and TRBJ1-5; D might be TRBD1 (5 bases). Germline CDR1 and CDR2: MNHNS and SASEGT. This CDR3 region has 13 residues. V was clipped by 6 bases and J by 5 bases, with 11 bases between them.

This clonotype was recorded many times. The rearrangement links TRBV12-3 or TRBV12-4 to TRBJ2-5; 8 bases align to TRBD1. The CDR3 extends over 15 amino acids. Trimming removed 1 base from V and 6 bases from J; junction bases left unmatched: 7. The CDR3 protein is CASSLGQGSAQTQYF. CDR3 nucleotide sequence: TGTGCCAGCAGTTTAGGACAGGGGTCGGCTCAGACCCAGTACTTC.

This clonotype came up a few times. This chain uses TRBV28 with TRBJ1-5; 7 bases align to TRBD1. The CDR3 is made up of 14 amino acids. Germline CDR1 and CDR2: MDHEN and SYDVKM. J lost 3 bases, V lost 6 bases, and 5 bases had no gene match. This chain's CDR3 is CASSRGQFNQPQHF. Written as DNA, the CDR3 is TGTGCCAGCAGCCGGGGACAGTTCAATCAGCCCCAGCATTTT.

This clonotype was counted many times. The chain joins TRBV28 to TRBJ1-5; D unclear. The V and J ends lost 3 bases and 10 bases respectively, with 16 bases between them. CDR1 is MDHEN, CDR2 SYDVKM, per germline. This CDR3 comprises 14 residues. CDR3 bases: TGTGCCAGCAGTTTTTCGGCAGGCCGTCATCCCCAGCATTTT. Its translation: CASSFSAGRHPQHF.

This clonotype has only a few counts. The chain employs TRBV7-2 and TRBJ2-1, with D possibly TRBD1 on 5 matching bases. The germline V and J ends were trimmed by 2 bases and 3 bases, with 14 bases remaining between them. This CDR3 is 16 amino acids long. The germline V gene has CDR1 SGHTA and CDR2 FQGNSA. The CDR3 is CASSLRSGYGYNEQFF. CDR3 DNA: TGTGCCAGCAGCTTAAGATCAGGGTATGGCTACAATGAGCAGTTCTTC. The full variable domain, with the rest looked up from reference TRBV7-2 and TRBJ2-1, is GAGVSQSPSNKVTEKGKDVELRCDPISGHTALYWYRQSLGQGLEFLIYFQGNSAPDKSGLPSDRFSAERTGGSVSTLTIQRTQQEDSAVYLCASSLRSGYGYNEQFFGPGTRLTVL.

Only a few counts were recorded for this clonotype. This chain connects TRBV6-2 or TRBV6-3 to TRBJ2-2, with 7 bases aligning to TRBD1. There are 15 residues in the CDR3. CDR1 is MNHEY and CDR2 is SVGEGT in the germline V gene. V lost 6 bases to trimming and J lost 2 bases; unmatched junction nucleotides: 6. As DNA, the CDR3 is TGTGCCAGCAGAAACAGGGGCCCTAACACCGGGGAGCTGTTTTTT. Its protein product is CASRNRGPNTGELFF.

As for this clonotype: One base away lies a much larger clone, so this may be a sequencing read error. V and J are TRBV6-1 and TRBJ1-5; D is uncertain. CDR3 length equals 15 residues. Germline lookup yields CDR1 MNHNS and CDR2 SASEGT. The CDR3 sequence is CASSRMDGSDQPQHF. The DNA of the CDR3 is TGTGCCAGCAGTCGAATGGACGGTAGCGATCAGCCCCAGCATTTT.

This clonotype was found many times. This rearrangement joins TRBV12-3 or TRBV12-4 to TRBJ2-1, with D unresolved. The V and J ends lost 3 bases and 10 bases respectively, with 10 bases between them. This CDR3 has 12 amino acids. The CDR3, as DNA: TGTGCCAGCAGTTTTCTTGCCGGGGAGCAGTTCTTC. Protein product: CASSFLAGEQFF.

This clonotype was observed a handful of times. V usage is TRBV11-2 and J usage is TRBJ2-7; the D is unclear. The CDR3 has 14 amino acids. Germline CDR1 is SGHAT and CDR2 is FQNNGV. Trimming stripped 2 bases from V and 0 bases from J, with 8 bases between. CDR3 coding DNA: TGTGCCAGCAGCTTAAAAATAAGCTCCTACGAGCAGTACTTC. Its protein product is CASSLKISSYEQYF.

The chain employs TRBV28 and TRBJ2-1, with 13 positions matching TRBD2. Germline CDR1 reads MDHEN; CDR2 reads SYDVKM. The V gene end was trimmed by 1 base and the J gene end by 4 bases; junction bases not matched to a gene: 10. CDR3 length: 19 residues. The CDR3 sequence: CASSLFPRLAGGPYNEQFF. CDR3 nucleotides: TGTGCCAGCAGTTTATTCCCCAGACTAGCGGGGGGACCTTACAATGAGCAGTTCTTC. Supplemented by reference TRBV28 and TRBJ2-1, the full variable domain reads DVKVTQSSRYLVKRTGEKVFLECVQDMDHENMFWYRQDPGLGLRLIYFSYDVKMKEKGDIPEGYSVSREKKERFSLILESASTNQTSMYLCASSLFPRLAGGPYNEQFFGPGTRLTVL.

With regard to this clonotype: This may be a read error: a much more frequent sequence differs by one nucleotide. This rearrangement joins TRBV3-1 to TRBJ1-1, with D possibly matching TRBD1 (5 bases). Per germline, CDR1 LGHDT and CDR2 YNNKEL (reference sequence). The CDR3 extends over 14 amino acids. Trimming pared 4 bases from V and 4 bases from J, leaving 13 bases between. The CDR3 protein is CASSPGGLSTEAFF. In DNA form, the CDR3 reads TGTGCCAGCAGCCCCGGGGGTTTGAGCACTGAAGCTTTCTTT.

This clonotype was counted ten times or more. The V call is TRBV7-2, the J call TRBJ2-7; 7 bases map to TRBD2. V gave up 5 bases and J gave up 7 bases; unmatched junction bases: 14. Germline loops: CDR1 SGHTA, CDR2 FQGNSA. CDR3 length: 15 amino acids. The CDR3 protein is CASSPPGGFSQEQYF. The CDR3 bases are TGTGCCAGCAGCCCGCCCGGGGGGTTCTCGCAGGAGCAGTACTTC.

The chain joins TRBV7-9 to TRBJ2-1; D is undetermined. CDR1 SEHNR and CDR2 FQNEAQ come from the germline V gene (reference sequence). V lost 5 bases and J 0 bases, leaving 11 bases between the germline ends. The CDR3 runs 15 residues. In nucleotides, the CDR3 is TGTGCCAGCAGCGCCCGGACCAACTCCTACAATGAGCAGTTCTTC. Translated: CASSARTNSYNEQFF.

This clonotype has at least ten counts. CDR3 residues: CASSLGQPSSYEQYF. The CDR3 region has the DNA TGCGCCAGCAGCTTAGGACAGCCGAGCTCCTACGAGCAGTACTTC. V gene TRBV5-1 combines with J gene TRBJ2-7, with a possible D match to TRBD1 (6 bases). This CDR3 region has 15 residues. Germline V gene lookup returns CDR1 SGHRS and CDR2 YFSETQ. V was shortened by 2 bases and J by 0 bases, with 12 bases between the two germline ends.

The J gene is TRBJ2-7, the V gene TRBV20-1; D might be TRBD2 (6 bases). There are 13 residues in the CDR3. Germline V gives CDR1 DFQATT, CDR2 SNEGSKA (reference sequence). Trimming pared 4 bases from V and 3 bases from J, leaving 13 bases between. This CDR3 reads CSATVSGLYEQYF. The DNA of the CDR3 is TGCAGTGCTACTGTTAGCGGCCTCTACGAGCAGTACTTC.